The 29 T cell receptor beta chains below come from one sample, sequenced in a study of CD8 T cells in ankylosing spondylitis. From the 5' RACE reads, TCRdb called clonotypes with MiXCR, one entry per CDR3 protein. The sample lists approximately 250,000 distinct CDR3 sequences, 20% to 30% occurring once. Source material: blood, either unsorted or a sorted T cell fraction (not recorded which). The receptors were sampled from a male donor with ankylosing spondylitis or in good health (not recorded which).

This CDR3 is CSVAMNAKETQYF. In nucleotides, the CDR3 is TGCAGCGTTGCCATGAACGCCAAAGAGACCCAGTACTTC. The chain employs TRBV29-1 and TRBJ2-5; unclear D gene. Germline V lookup: CDR1 SQVTM, CDR2 ANQGSEA. Trimming shortened V by 4 bases and J by 3 bases, and 12 bases separated the two germline ends. The CDR3 spans 13 residues.

Remarks on this clonotype: The junction departs from the called germline gene at one end, perhaps through a read error. The chain links TRBV12-3 or TRBV12-4 to TRBJ2-5; 7 bases line up with TRBD1. The CDR3 loop spans 18 amino acids. The CDR3 loop reads CAISLALKRQGVPETQYF. DNA for the CDR3: TGTGCCATCAGTTTAGCGCTAAAGCGCCAGGGGGTCCCGGAGACCCAGTACTTC.

This clonotype was observed many times. The chain carries TRBV20-1 and TRBJ2-3; D assignment may be TRBD1 or TRBD2 (5 bases each). The CDR3 totals 13 residues. Trimming shortened V by 5 bases and J by 0 bases, and 9 bases separated the two germline ends. CDR1 is DFQATT, CDR2 SNEGSKA, per germline (reference sequence). This CDR3 reads CSALGDSTDTQYF. In nucleotides, the CDR3 is TGCAGTGCTCTGGGGGACAGCACAGATACGCAGTATTTT.

This clonotype was seen repeatedly, ten times or more. This chain connects TRBV7-6 to TRBJ1-2; a weak D match, TRBD1 (6 bases). Per germline, CDR1 SGHVS and CDR2 FNYEAQ. Trimming pared 5 bases from V and 4 bases from J, leaving 14 bases between. CDR3 size: 14 residues. Here the CDR3 reads CASSEQGRGYGYTF. The CDR3 DNA reads as TGTGCCAGCAGCGAACAGGGTAGGGGCTATGGCTACACCTTC.

This clonotype has ten or more counts. The chain links TRBV6-4 to TRBJ2-2; 8 bases match TRBD1. The CDR3 has 14 amino acids. V lost 6 bases and J lost 7; bases outside the gene matches: 7. Germline V CDR1 and CDR2: MRHNA, SNTAGT. The CDR3 here is CASSPQGDVGELFF. For the CDR3, the DNA is TGTGCCAGCAGCCCACAGGGGGACGTCGGGGAGCTGTTTTTT.

There are many counts of this clonotype. V is TRBV20-1 and J is TRBJ2-4; the match to TRBD1 covers 8 bases. V was pared by 6 bases and J by 1 base, with 11 bases of the junction left unmatched. The V gene's germline CDR1 is DFQATT and CDR2 SNEGSKA (reference sequence). CDR3 length equals 16 residues. CDR3 DNA: TGCAGTGCCCTTCCCCCAGGGGGCGCGGCCAAAAACATTCAGTACTTC. Translation: CSALPPGGAAKNIQYF.

There are many counts of this clonotype. CDR3 DNA: TGTGCCAGCAGTCCCAGGGGGGCGGGGTACAATGAGCAGTTCTTC. This sequence encodes CASSPRGAGYNEQFF. This chain connects TRBV12-3 or TRBV12-4 to TRBJ2-1; tentatively, D is TRBD1 (7 bases). The CDR3 runs 15 residues. The V gene lost 5 bases and the J gene lost 4 bases, with 15 bases spanning the gap.

The chain couples TRBV20-1 to TRBJ2-7; 12 nucleotides line up with TRBD2. The V gene end was trimmed by 3 bases and the J gene end by 2 bases; junction bases not matched to a gene: 5. Per germline, CDR1 DFQATT and CDR2 SNEGSKA (reference sequence). The CDR3 spans 15 residues. This CDR3 reads CSASGLAGRTYEQYF. In nucleotides, the CDR3 is TGCAGTGCTAGTGGACTAGCGGGGCGAACCTACGAGCAGTACTTC.

This chain uses TRBV29-1 with TRBJ2-3, with D hard to call. Germline V gene sequence: CDR1 SQVTM, CDR2 ANQGSEA. The CDR3 length is 15 residues. V lost 7 bases to trimming and J lost 3 bases, with 20 bases between them. CDR3 in DNA: TGCAGCGCTTCCAACAGATACGGAAGGACAGATACGCAGTATTTT. Translating gives CSASNRYGRTDTQYF.

This clonotype appeared many times. The chain is built from TRBV6-1 and TRBJ2-6; 7 bases are a match to TRBD1. After removal of 6 bases from V and 8 bases from J, the junction contained 7 bases not matched to a gene. CDR1 is MNHNS and CDR2 is SASEGT in the germline V gene. The CDR3 length is 14 residues. Written as DNA, the CDR3 is TGTGCCAGCAGCCCCGGACAGGAGCCCAACGTCCTGACTTTC. Translation: CASSPGQEPNVLTF.

The chain joins TRBV20-1 to TRBJ2-7; no reliable D call. Germline-derived CDR1 and CDR2 are DFQATT and SNEGSKA (reference sequence). This CDR3 has 12 amino acids. The germline V and J ends were trimmed by 3 bases and 2 bases, with 8 bases remaining between them. The CDR3 protein is CSARRQAYEQYF. CDR3 nucleotide sequence: TGCAGTGCTAGGCGTCAGGCCTACGAGCAGTACTTC.

This clonotype was observed many times. The chain has TRBV2 and TRBJ2-1, with 10 bases aligning to TRBD2. CDR3 length: 14 residues. CDR1 is SNHLY, CDR2 FYNNEI, per germline. The trim removed 7 bases at V and 7 bases at J, leaving 7 bases unmatched. CDR3 DNA: TGTGCCAGCATCGGCCCTAGCGGGGGTAATGAGCAGTTCTTC. The encoded protein is CASIGPSGGNEQFF. The full variable domain, its missing parts supplied by reference TRBV2 and TRBJ2-1, is EPEVTQTPSHQVTQMGQEVILRCVPISNHLYFYWYRQILGQKVEFLVSFYNNEISEKSEIFDDQFSVERPDGSNFTLKIRSTKLEDSAMYFCASIGPSGGNEQFFGPGTRLTVL.

This clonotype showed up just a few times. This chain joins TRBV20-1 and TRBJ2-3, with TRBD2 matching over 10 bases. This CDR3 has 15 amino acids. Losses at the gene ends were 4 bases for V and 2 bases for J; bases not matched to a gene: 6. Germline assignment: CDR1 DFQATT and CDR2 SNEGSKA (reference sequence). The CDR3 is CSAILAGGSTDTQYF. The CDR3 bases are TGCAGTGCTATATTAGCGGGGGGTTCCACAGATACGCAGTATTTT.

The sample holds a few counts of this clonotype. The chain carries TRBV20-1 and TRBJ2-1; a possible D gene is TRBD2 (6 bases). The CDR3 totals 14 residues. CDR1 is DFQATT, CDR2 SNEGSKA, per germline (reference sequence). Trimming stripped 4 bases from V and 2 bases from J, with 12 bases between. The DNA for the CDR3 is TGCAGTGCTAAGGGACTCAATGCCTACAATGAGCAGTTCTTC. This encodes CSAKGLNAYNEQFF.

This clonotype was observed a few times. V is TRBV7-6 and J is TRBJ2-3; possibly TRBD2 for D (6 bases). The V and J ends lost 1 base and 5 bases respectively, with 19 bases between them. Germline V lookup: CDR1 SGHVS, CDR2 FNYEAQ. The CDR3 spans 17 residues. The CDR3 nucleotides are TGTGCCAGCAGCTTAGGGGGATTGCGGGATCCTAGAGATACGCAGTATTTT. It yields the protein CASSLGGLRDPRDTQYF. Full variable domain (missing parts from reference TRBV7-6 and TRBJ2-3): GAGVSQSPRYKVTKRGQDVALRCDPISGHVSLYWYRQALGQGPEFLTYFNYEAQQDKSGLPNDRFSAERPEGSISTLTIQRTEQRDSAMYRCASSLGGLRDPRDTQYFGPGTRLTVL.

The table lists this clonotype with a few counts. The chain couples TRBV20-1 to TRBJ2-2; D might be TRBD1 (5 bases). The germline V gene encodes CDR1 DFQATT and CDR2 SNEGSKA (reference sequence). V was trimmed by 3 bases and J by 3 bases, leaving 11 bases between them. The CDR3 sequence is 14 residues long. CDR3 in DNA: TGCAGTGCTAGTCTCGACAGCCACACCGGGGAGCTGTTTTTT. Its protein is CSASLDSHTGELFF.

V is TRBV18 and J is TRBJ2-1, with no clear D. CDR1 is KGHSH, CDR2 LQKENI, per germline. The CDR3 has 13 residues. Trimming took 3 bases from V and 6 from J, leaving 9 bases between them. As DNA, the CDR3 is TGTGCCAGCTCACCCCTGGGTCGCAATGAGCAGTTCTTC. Its translation: CASSPLGRNEQFF.

The genes are TRBV10-3 and TRBJ2-1; TRBD1 matches 8 bases. CDR1 ENHRY and CDR2 SYGVKD come from the germline V gene. The CDR3 sequence is 13 residues long. V was clipped by 7 bases and J by 7 bases; unmatched bases: 6. The CDR3 reads CAITEDRANEQFF. The CDR3, as DNA: TGTGCCATCACCGAGGACAGGGCGAATGAGCAGTTCTTC.

V and J are TRBV6-1 and TRBJ2-1; D possibly corresponds to TRBD1 (5 bases). Germline V gene sequence: CDR1 MNHNS, CDR2 SASEGT. The CDR3 length is 14 residues. Trimming shortened V by 2 bases and J by 7 bases, and 12 bases separated the two germline ends. In DNA form, the CDR3 reads TGTGCCAGCAGTGAACAGGGAACTTCGAATGAGCAGTTCTTC. It translates to CASSEQGTSNEQFF.

The chain is built from TRBV28 and TRBJ2-1, with 8 positions matching TRBD1. The V segment lost 3 bases and the J segment 8 bases; nucleotides outside the gene matches: 9. Germline CDR1 is MDHEN and CDR2 is SYDVKM. This CDR3 spans 15 amino acids. The CDR3 spells CASSFDRGRPDEQFF. CDR3 DNA sequence: TGTGCCAGCAGTTTCGACAGGGGTCGCCCTGATGAGCAGTTCTTC.

The chain couples TRBV11-2 to TRBJ2-1; 8 positions agree with TRBD1. CDR3 length equals 18 residues. The V gene's germline CDR1 is SGHAT and CDR2 FQNNGV. V dropped 2 bases and J dropped 3; count of bases not matched to a gene: 12. The CDR3: CASSLKYVTGANYNEQFF. The CDR3 nucleotides read TGTGCCAGCAGCTTAAAGTACGTGACAGGGGCAAACTACAATGAGCAGTTCTTC.

This clonotype was seen ten or more times. Here the CDR3 reads CASSPGKDRVEQPQHF. The CDR3 bases are TGTGCCAGCAGCCCCGGGAAGGACAGGGTCGAACAGCCCCAGCATTTT. V usage is TRBV7-9 and J usage is TRBJ1-5; 8 bases are a match to TRBD1. The trim removed 5 bases at V and 7 bases at J, leaving 13 bases unmatched. CDR3 length: 16 amino acids. In germline, CDR1 is SEHNR, CDR2 FQNEAQ (reference sequence).

This clonotype was seen many times. The DNA of the CDR3 is TGCAGTAATAGCGGCCCAGGGCGCCAAGAGACCCAGTACTTC. This codes for CSNSGPGRQETQYF. The chain links TRBV20-1 to TRBJ2-5; possible D gene TRBD2, 6 bases. CDR1 is DFQATT and CDR2 is SNEGSKA in the germline V gene (reference sequence). The CDR3 consists of 14 residues. Trimming shortened V by 8 bases and J by 1 base, and 17 bases separated the two germline ends.

On this clonotype itself: A read error may be the cause here, since a much bigger clone is one base away. This rearrangement joins TRBV7-9 to TRBJ2-3, with D hard to call. The CDR3 consists of 16 residues. Germline V gives CDR1 SEHNR, CDR2 FQNEAQ (reference sequence). The CDR3 region has the DNA TGTGCCAGCAGCCCTCACATAGCTCGTGGCACAGATACGCAGAATTTT. It translates to CASSPHIARGTDTQNF.

J is TRBJ1-1 and V is TRBV6-2 or TRBV6-3, with 7 bases fitting TRBD1. V dropped 8 bases and J dropped 11; count of bases not matched to a gene: 26. Germline CDR1 MNHEY, CDR2 SVGEGT. The CDR3 totals 17 residues. CDR3: CASWSTRQGSTSLFAFF. In DNA, the CDR3 is TGTGCCAGCTGGTCGACTCGACAGGGATCCACGTCCCTGTTTGCTTTCTTT.

This clonotype was found many times. The chain links TRBV20-1 to TRBJ2-7; possibly TRBD1 for D (5 bases). There are 13 residues in the CDR3. Trimming pared 5 bases from V and 0 bases from J, leaving 11 bases between. CDR1 is DFQATT, CDR2 SNEGSKA, per germline (reference sequence). The CDR3 nucleotides are TGCAGTGCTGACACAGGTTACTCCTACGAGCAGTACTTC. Translating gives CSADTGYSYEQYF.

Many counts were recorded for this clonotype. The CDR3 DNA reads as TGTGCCAGCAGCCCACCGGGGACAGGGGTCCCCGGGGAGCTGTTTTTT. Protein: CASSPPGTGVPGELFF. This chain joins TRBV5-4 and TRBJ2-2; TRBD1 aligns across 10 bases. V lost 4 bases and J lost 6; bases outside the gene matches: 9. The CDR3 totals 16 residues. CDR1 is SGHNT, CDR2 YYREEE, per germline (reference sequence).

This clonotype was counted ten times or more. V gene TRBV12-3 or TRBV12-4 combines with J gene TRBJ1-5, with 8 bases aligning to TRBD1. The junction had 8 bases not matched to a gene; V was cut back by 3 bases and J by 4 bases. This CDR3 is 16 amino acids long. The chain's CDR3 is CASSFYAGGGNQPQHF. CDR3 bases: TGTGCCAGCAGTTTCTATGCAGGGGGCGGGAATCAGCCCCAGCATTTT.

This clonotype was seen ten or more times. This chain uses TRBV12-3 or TRBV12-4 with TRBJ2-4; D ambiguous. The CDR3 runs 16 residues. V lost 5 bases, J lost 2 bases, and 16 bases lay in between. This CDR3 reads CASSPQVLGTKNIQYF. As DNA, the CDR3 is TGTGCCAGCAGTCCTCAGGTGTTGGGGACCAAAAACATTCAGTACTTC.